The source of this T cell receptor beta chain is a study of T cell responses to AZD1222 COVID-19 vaccine. Study-wide points: The sample set comprised mostly white British donors with more females, and clonal diversity was possibly underestimated.

Trimming took off 0 bases at V and 0 bases at J, with 10 bases between the two ends. The CDR3 extends over 16 amino acids. From germline, CDR1 is MGHRA and CDR2 YSYEKL. Profiling relied on immunoSEQ multiplex PCR, and the TCRdb table lists in-frame clones only, not all of them. The sample lists under 200,000 clones; approximately 90% were seen once. This clone was observed once. The target antigen is unknown. The sequence derives from an adult in good health. Sequenced here: peripheral blood, sampled on day 0 of AZD1222 vaccination. V gene TRBV4-1 combines with J gene TRBJ2-3; the D is unclear. CDR3 nucleotides: TGCGCCAGCAGCCAAGAACTGGGTCAAAGCACAGATACGCAGTATTTT. Its translation is CASSQELGQSTDTQYF.